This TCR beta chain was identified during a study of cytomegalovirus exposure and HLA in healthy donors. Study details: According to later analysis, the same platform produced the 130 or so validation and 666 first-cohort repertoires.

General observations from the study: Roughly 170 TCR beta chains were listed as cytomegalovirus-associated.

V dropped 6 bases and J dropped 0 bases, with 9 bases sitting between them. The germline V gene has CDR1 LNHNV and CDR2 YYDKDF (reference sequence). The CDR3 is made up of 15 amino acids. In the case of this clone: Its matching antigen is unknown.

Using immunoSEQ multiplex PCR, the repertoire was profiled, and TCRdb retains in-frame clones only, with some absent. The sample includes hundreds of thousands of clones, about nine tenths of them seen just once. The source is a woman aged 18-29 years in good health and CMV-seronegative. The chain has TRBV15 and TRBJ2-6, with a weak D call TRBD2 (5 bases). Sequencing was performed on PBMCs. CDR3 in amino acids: CATSRAGSGANVLTF. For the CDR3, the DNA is TGTGCCACCAGTAGGGCGGGCTCTGGGGCCAACGTCCTGACTTTC.